The present T cell receptor beta chain was sequenced within a study of a mutant IDH1 vaccine in newly diagnosed glioma. Overall study: Pretreatment consisted of radiotherapy, temozolomide, or both, with most receiving both.

Time point of the sample: week 11, during vaccination. In every dose of vaccine, 300 ug of mutant IDH1 20-mer peptide was given alongside topical imiquimod. To note about this clone: The antigen remains undetermined.

Study-level results: Immune responses arising from the vaccine appeared in approximately 92% of patients.

V was shortened by 3 bases and J by 7 bases, with 13 bases between the two germline ends. CDR1 and CDR2 from the germline V gene are MNHNS and SASEGT. The CDR3 loop spans 14 amino acids. TCRdb's copy holds only in-frame clones and misses some; the assay was immunoSEQ multiplex PCR. Counted here are about 23,000 clones, about 80% occurring once; the ten biggest clones make up around 7.5%. The source was PBMCs, collected from a glioma patient whose treatment included an IDH1 peptide vaccine. The receptor comes from a man between 40 and 49 years old with glioma. The chain carries TRBV6-1 and TRBJ1-5; the D gene is possibly TRBD1 (6 bases). The chain's CDR3 is CASSDREGHQPQHF. The CDR3 region has the DNA TGTGCCAGCAGTGACAGGGAGGGACACCAGCCCCAGCATTTT.